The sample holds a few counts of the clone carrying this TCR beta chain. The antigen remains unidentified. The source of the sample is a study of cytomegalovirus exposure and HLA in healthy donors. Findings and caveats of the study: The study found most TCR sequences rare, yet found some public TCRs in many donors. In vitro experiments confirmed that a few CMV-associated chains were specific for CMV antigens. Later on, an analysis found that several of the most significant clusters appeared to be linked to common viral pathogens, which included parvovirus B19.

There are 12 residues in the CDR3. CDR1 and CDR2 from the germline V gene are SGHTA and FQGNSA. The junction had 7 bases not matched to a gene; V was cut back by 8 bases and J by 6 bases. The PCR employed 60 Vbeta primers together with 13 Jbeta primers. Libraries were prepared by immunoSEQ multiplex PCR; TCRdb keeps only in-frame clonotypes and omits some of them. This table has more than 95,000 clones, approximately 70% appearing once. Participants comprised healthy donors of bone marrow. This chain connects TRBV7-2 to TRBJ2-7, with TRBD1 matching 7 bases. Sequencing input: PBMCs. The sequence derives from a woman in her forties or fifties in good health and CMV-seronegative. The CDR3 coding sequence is TGTGCCAGCCGACAGGGTACGGCCGAGCAGTACTTC. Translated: CASRQGTAEQYF.